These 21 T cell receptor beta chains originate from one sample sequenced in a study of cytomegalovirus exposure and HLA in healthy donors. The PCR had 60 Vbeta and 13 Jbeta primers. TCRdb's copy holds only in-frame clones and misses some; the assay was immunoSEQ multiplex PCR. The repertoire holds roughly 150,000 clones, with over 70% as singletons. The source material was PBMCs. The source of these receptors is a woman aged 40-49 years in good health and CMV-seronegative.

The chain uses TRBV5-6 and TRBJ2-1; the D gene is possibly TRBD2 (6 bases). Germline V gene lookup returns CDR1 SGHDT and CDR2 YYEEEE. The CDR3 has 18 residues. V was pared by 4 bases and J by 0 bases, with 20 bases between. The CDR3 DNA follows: TGTGCCAGCAGCCGTCGAAGTTTGGTAGCGGCCTCCTACAATGAGCAGTTCTTC. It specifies CASSRRSLVAASYNEQFF.

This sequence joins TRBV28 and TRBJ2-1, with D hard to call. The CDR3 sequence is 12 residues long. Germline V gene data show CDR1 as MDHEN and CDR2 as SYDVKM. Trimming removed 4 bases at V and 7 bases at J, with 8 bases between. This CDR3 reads CASSSSRNEQFF. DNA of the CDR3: TGTGCCAGCAGTTCGTCTAGGAATGAGCAGTTCTTC.

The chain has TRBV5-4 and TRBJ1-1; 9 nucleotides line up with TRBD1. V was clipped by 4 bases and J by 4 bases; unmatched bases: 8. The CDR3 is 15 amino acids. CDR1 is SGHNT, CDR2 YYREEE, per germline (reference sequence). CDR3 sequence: CASSPRQGVGTEAFF. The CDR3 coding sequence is TGTGCCAGCAGCCCCCGACAGGGGGTTGGCACTGAAGCTTTCTTT.

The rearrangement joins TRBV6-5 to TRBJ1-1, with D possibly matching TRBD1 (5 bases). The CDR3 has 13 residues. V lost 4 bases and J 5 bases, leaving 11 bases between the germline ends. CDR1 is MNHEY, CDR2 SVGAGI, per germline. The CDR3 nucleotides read TGTGCCAGCAGTTCCGGGGGATGGACTGAAGCTTTCTTT. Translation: CASSSGGWTEAFF.

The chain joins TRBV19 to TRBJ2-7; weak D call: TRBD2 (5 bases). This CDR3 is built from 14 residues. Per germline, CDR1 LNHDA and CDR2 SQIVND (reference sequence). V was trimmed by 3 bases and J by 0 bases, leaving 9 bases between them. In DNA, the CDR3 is TGTGCCAGTAGTATCGTCGGGGACTCCTACGAGCAGTACTTC. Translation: CASSIVGDSYEQYF. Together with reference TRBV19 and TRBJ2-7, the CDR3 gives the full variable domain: DGGITQSPKYLFRKEGQNVTLSCEQNLNHDAMYWYRQDPGQGLRLIYYSQIVNDFQKGDIAEGYSVSREKKESFPLTVTSAQKNPTAFYLCASSIVGDSYEQYFGPGTRLTVT.

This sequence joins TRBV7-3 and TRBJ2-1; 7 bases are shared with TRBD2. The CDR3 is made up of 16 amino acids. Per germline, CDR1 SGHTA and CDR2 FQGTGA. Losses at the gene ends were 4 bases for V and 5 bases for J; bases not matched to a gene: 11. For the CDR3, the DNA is TGTGCCAGCAGCTCCTCCGGAGCGGGGTTTAACAATGAGCAGTTCTTC. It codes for CASSSSGAGFNNEQFF.

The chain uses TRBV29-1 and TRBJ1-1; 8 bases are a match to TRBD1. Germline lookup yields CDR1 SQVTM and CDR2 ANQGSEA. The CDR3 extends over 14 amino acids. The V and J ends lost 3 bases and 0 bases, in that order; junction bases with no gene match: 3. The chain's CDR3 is CSVDPTGVNTEAFF. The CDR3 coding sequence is TGCAGCGTTGACCCGACAGGGGTGAACACTGAAGCTTTCTTT.

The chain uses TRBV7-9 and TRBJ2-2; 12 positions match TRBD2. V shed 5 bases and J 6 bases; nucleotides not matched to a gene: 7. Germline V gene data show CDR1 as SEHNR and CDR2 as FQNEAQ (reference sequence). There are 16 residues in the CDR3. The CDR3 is CASSAPGLAGSGELFF. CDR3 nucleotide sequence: TGTGCCAGCAGCGCTCCGGGACTAGCGGGTTCCGGGGAGCTGTTTTTT. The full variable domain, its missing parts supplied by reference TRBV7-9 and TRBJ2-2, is DTGVSQNPRHKITKRGQNVTFRCDPISEHNRLYWYRQTLGQGPEFLTYFQNEAQLEKSRLLSDRFSAERPKGSFSTLEIQRTEQGDSAMYLCASSAPGLAGSGELFFGEGSRLTVL.

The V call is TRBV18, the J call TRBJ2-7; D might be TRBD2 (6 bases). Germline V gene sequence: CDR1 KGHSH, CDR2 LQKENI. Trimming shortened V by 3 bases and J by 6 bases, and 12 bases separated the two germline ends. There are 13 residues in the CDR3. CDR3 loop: CASSPGTPSEQYF. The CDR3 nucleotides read TGTGCCAGCTCACCCGGGACTCCGTCCGAGCAGTACTTC.

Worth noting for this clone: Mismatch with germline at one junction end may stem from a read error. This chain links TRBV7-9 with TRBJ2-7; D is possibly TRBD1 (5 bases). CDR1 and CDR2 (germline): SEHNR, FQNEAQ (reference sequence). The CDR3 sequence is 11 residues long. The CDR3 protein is CSSSFAGEQYF. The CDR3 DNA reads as TGTTCCAGCAGCTTTGCAGGGGAGCAGTACTTC. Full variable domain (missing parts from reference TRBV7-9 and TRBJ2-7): DTGVSQNPRHKITKRGQNVTFRCDPISEHNRLYWYRQTLGQGPEFLTYFQNEAQLEKSRLLSDRFSAERPKGSFSTLEIQRTEQGDSAMYLCSSSFAGEQYFGPGTRLTVT.

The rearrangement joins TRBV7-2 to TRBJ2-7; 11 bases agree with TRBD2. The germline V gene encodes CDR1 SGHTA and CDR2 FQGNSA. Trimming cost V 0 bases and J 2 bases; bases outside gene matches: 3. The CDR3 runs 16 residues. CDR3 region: CASSLAPSGGPYEQYF. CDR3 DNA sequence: TGTGCCAGCAGCTTAGCACCTAGCGGGGGGCCCTACGAGCAGTACTTC. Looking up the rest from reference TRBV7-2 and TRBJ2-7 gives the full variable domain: GAGVSQSPSNKVTEKGKDVELRCDPISGHTALYWYRQSLGQGLEFLIYFQGNSAPDKSGLPSDRFSAERTGGSVSTLTIQRTQQEDSAVYLCASSLAPSGGPYEQYFGPGTRLTVT.

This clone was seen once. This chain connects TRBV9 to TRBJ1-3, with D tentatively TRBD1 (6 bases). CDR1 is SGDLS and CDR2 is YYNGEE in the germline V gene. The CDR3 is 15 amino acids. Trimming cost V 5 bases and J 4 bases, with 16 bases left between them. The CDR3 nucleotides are TGTGCCAGCAGGGGATCAGGGGCTGAAGGAAACACCATATATTTT. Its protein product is CASRGSGAEGNTIYF.

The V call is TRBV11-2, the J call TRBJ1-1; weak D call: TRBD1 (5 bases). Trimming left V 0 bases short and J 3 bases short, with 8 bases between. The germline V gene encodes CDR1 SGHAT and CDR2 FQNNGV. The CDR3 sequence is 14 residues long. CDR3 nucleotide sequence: TGTGCCAGCAGCTTAGACAGGGTGCACACTGAAGCTTTCTTT. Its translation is CASSLDRVHTEAFF. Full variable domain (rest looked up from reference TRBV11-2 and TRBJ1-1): EAGVAQSPRYKIIEKRQSVAFWCNPISGHATLYWYQQILGQGPKLLIQFQNNGVVDDSQLPKDRFSAERLKGVDSTLKIQPAKLEDSAVYLCASSLDRVHTEAFFGQGTRLTVV.

CDR3 amino acids: CASSQDAALDEFF. In nucleotides, the CDR3 is TGTGCCAGCAGCCAAGATGCGGCACTAGATGAGTTCTTC. This rearrangement joins TRBV14 to TRBJ2-1; D is perhaps TRBD2 (5 bases). Trimming shortened V by 0 bases and J by 14 bases, and 14 bases separated the two germline ends. Germline-derived CDR1 and CDR2 are SGHDN and FVKESK. This CDR3 spans 13 amino acids.

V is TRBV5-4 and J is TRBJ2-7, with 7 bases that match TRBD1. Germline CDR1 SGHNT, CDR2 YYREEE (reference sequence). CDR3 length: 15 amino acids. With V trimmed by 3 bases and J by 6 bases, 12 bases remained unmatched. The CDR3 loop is CASSYQMRGQGEQYF. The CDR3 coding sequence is TGTGCCAGCAGCTACCAGATGAGGGGGCAGGGCGAGCAGTACTTC.

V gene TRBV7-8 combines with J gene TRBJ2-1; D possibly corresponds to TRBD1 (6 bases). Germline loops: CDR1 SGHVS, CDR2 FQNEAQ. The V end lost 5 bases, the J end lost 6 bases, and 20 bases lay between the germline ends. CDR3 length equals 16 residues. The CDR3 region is CASSPTTGLRFNEQFF. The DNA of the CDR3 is TGTGCCAGCAGCCCCACTACAGGGCTCCGATTCAATGAGCAGTTCTTC. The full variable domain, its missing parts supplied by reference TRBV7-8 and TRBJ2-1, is GAGVSQSPRYKVAKRGQDVALRCDPISGHVSLFWYQQALGQGPEFLTYFQNEAQLDKSGLPSDRFFAERPEGSVSTLKIQRTQQEDSAVYLCASSPTTGLRFNEQFFGPGTRLTVL.

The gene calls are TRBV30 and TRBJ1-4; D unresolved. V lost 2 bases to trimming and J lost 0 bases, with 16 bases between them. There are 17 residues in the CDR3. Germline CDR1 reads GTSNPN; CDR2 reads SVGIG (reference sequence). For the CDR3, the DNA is TGTGCCTGGAGTTCACACCCCATTTTCGCAACTAATGAAAAACTGTTTTTT. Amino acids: CAWSSHPIFATNEKLFF.

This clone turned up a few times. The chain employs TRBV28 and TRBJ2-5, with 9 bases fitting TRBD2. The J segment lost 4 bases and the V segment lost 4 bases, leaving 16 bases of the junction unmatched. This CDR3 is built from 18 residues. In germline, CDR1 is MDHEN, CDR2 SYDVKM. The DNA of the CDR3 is TGTGCCAGCAGTTCCTCCTACGGTAGCGGGAGTTTTTTAGAGACCCAGTACTTC. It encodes CASSSSYGSGSFLETQYF.

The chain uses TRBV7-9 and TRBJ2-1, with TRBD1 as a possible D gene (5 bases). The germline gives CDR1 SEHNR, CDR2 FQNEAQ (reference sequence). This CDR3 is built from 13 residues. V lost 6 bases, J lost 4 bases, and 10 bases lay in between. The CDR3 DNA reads TGTGCCAGCAGGACCACAGGATACAATGAGCAGTTCTTC. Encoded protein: CASRTTGYNEQFF.

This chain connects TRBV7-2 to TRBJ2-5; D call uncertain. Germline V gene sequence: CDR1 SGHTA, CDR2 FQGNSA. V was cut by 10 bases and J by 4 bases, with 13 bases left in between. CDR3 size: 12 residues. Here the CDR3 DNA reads TGTGCCACCGCCAGACAAGCAGAGACCCAGTACTTC. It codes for CATARQAETQYF.

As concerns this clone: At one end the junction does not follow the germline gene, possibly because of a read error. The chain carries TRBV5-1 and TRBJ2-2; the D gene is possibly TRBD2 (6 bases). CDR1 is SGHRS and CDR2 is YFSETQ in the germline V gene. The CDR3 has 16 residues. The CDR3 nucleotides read TGCGCCAGCAGCTTGGGGACCAACGGAATCACCGGGGGGCTGTTTTTT. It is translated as CASSLGTNGITGGLFF.